The 17 T cell receptor beta chains below come from one sample, sequenced in a study of OX40 agonist ivuxolimab in advanced cancers. Measured with immunoSEQ multiplex PCR; TCRdb has only the in-frame clones, and not every one. In the table there are tens of thousands of clones, about 80% of which are singletons. Specimen: CD4+ or CD8+ T cells sorted from blood, collected in a trial of the OX40 agonist ivuxolimab. These receptor sequences come from an adult with an advanced solid tumor such as melanoma, head and neck, liver or kidney cancer.

J is TRBJ2-2 and V is TRBV28; D is ambiguous. CDR1 is MDHEN and CDR2 is SYDVKM in the germline V gene. The CDR3 loop spans 14 amino acids. Trimming cost V 3 bases and J 1 base, with 6 bases left between them. The CDR3 region is CASSFAQNTGELFF. DNA of the CDR3: TGTGCCAGCAGTTTCGCTCAGAACACCGGGGAGCTGTTTTTT.

The CDR3 here is CAWTGEVGARMSGNTIYF. The CDR3 DNA sequence: TGTGCCTGGACGGGGGAGGTAGGGGCAAGGATGTCTGGAAACACCATATATTTT. The chain carries TRBV30 and TRBJ1-3, with D possibly being TRBD1 (5 bases). The V gene lost 4 bases and the J gene lost 1 base, with 23 bases spanning the gap. Germline CDR1 GTSNPN, CDR2 SVGIG (reference sequence). The CDR3 loop spans 18 amino acids.

The chain is built from TRBV27 and TRBJ2-7; D not resolved. Per the germline V gene, CDR1 is MNHEY and CDR2 is SMNVEV (reference sequence). With 4 bases removed from V and 2 bases from J, the gap between germline ends came to 9 bases. The CDR3 runs to 13 residues. The CDR3 DNA is TGTGCCAGCAGTTCGGCCAGGACCTACGAGCAGTACTTC. Translation: CASSSARTYEQYF.

The chain employs TRBV18 and TRBJ1-6; D ambiguous. Germline CDR1 reads KGHSH; CDR2 reads LQKENI. V was clipped by 2 bases and J by 6 bases, with 8 bases between them. This CDR3 has 14 residues. CDR3 DNA sequence: TGTGCCAGCTCACCAGAGGCCTTTAATTCACCCCTCCACTTT. This translates into CASSPEAFNSPLHF.

This clone has only one observation. This chain connects TRBV27 to TRBJ2-3, with 9 bases matching TRBD2. V trimming: 5 bases; J trimming: 3 bases; junction bases outside the gene matches: 6. The V gene's germline CDR1 is MNHEY and CDR2 SMNVEV (reference sequence). This CDR3 has 15 amino acids. The CDR3 sequence is CASSILAGTTDTQYF. The CDR3 DNA reads as TGTGCCAGCAGTATCCTAGCGGGGACGACAGATACGCAGTATTTT.

V gene TRBV7-2 combines with J gene TRBJ1-6, with D perhaps TRBD1 (5 bases). Trimming stripped 4 bases from V and 10 bases from J, with 8 bases between. Per the germline V gene, CDR1 is SGHTA and CDR2 is FQGNSA. This CDR3 is 12 amino acids long. The CDR3 is CASSWDASPLHF. The CDR3 region has the DNA TGTGCCAGCAGCTGGGACGCGTCACCCCTCCACTTT.

This clone was counted a single time. This chain uses TRBV18 with TRBJ2-1; 15 bases map to TRBD2. This CDR3 is built from 17 residues. V gave up 6 bases and J gave up 4 bases; unmatched junction bases: 7. Germline loops: CDR1 KGHSH, CDR2 LQKENI. The CDR3 is CASSTGLAGGSYNEQFF. The DNA for the CDR3 is TGTGCCAGCTCCACAGGACTAGCGGGGGGGTCATACAATGAGCAGTTCTTC.

The V gene is TRBV19, the J gene TRBJ2-2, with 9 bases lining up with TRBD2. Per germline, CDR1 LNHDA and CDR2 SQIVND (reference sequence). After removal of 4 bases from V and 1 base from J, the junction contained 7 bases not matched to a gene. The CDR3 has 17 amino acids. CDR3 sequence reads: CASSRAGGVGNTGELFF. The CDR3 bases are TGTGCCAGTAGTAGAGCGGGAGGAGTCGGGAACACCGGGGAGCTGTTTTTT.

The rearrangement uses TRBV28 and TRBJ2-2; 9 bases are shared with TRBD1. From germline, CDR1 is MDHEN and CDR2 SYDVKM. V shed 6 bases and J 2 bases; nucleotides not matched to a gene: 4. There are 15 residues in the CDR3. CDR3 region: CASRYRGLNTGELFF. The CDR3 DNA reads as TGTGCCAGCAGATACAGGGGGCTTAACACCGGGGAGCTGTTTTTT.

This chain links TRBV10-1 with TRBJ1-1; D possibly corresponds to TRBD1 (5 bases). Germline V CDR1 and CDR2: WNHNN, SYGVQD (reference sequence). Deletions cut 0 bases from V and 7 bases from J, with 12 bases between. There are 14 residues in the CDR3. CDR3 sequence reads: CASSESVRGNEAFF. The DNA for the CDR3 is TGCGCCAGCAGTGAGTCGGTGCGGGGGAATGAAGCTTTCTTT.

The genes are TRBV30 and TRBJ2-5; 12 bases align to TRBD2. The assigned J gene may be wrong: the sequence end matches TRBJ2-7 better. CDR1 and CDR2 (germline): GTSNPN, SVGIG (reference sequence). The CDR3 loop spans 14 amino acids. The chain's CDR3 is CACQTSGSPYEQYF. The CDR3, as DNA: TGTGCCTGCCAGACTAGCGGGAGCCCCTACGAGCAGTACTTC.

The J gene is TRBJ1-2, the V gene TRBV2, with no clear D. The length of the CDR3 is 14 residues. The V gene's germline CDR1 is SNHLY and CDR2 FYNNEI. V lost 2 bases and J lost 6, with 13 bases in between. CDR3 nucleotide sequence: TGTGCCAGCAGTGAATTTTGGGGTCCCCATGGCTACACCTTC. The encoded protein is CASSEFWGPHGYTF.

The CDR3 DNA reads TGTGCCAGCAGCTTATTGGGGGCTAATGAAAAACTGTTTTTT. Residues: CASSLLGANEKLFF. The chain couples TRBV7-9 to TRBJ1-4; D is perhaps TRBD1 (5 bases). V lost 2 bases to trimming and J lost 3 bases, with 7 bases between them. The CDR3 consists of 14 residues. Germline CDR1 and CDR2: SEHNR and FQNEAQ (reference sequence).

The rearrangement links TRBV5-5 to TRBJ2-7, with 7 bases aligning to TRBD2. CDR3 length: 15 amino acids. After removal of 4 bases from V and 3 bases from J, the junction contained 10 bases not matched to a gene. Germline CDR1 reads SGHKS; CDR2 reads YYEKEE (reference sequence). In DNA, the CDR3 is TGTGCCAGCAGCGGAGGCGGGAGAGCCATCTACGAGCAGTACTTC. The encoded protein is CASSGGGRAIYEQYF.

The chain couples TRBV4-1 to TRBJ1-2; TRBD1 agrees at 8 bases. V gave up 2 bases and J gave up 4 bases; unmatched junction bases: 9. CDR1 is MGHRA, CDR2 YSYEKL, per germline. The CDR3 has 16 amino acids. The CDR3 loop is CASSQPRQGQGYGYTF. In DNA, the CDR3 is TGCGCCAGCAGCCAACCGAGACAGGGGCAAGGCTATGGCTACACCTTC.

The chain employs TRBV30 and TRBJ2-1; weak D call: TRBD2 (6 bases). The germline V gene encodes CDR1 GTSNPN and CDR2 SVGIG (reference sequence). Trimming removed 3 bases from V and 4 bases from J, with 16 bases in between. The CDR3 totals 15 residues. The CDR3 sequence is CAWRGGRESYNEQFF. The CDR3 DNA reads as TGTGCCTGGAGGGGGGGTCGGGAGTCATACAATGAGCAGTTCTTC.

This rearrangement joins TRBV5-1 to TRBJ2-3; 7 bases fit TRBD1. This CDR3 is 17 amino acids long. Germline trimming cut 0 bases from V and 1 base from J; bases unmatched to any gene: 8. CDR1 and CDR2 from the germline V gene are SGHRS and YFSETQ. The CDR3 bases are TGCGCCAGCAGCTTGGACGTAGGGACAGTTGGCACAGATACGCAGTATTTT. Its protein is CASSLDVGTVGTDTQYF.